Each of the 18 T cell receptor beta chains below was sequenced from the same sample in a study of regulatory T cells in long-lasting Graves disease. The TCR beta library used iRepertoire HTBI primers with Arm-PCR amplification of CDR3. TCRdb used MiXCR to reprocess the multiplex PCR reads, holding one entry per CDR3 protein. The sample shows some 370,000 distinct CDR3 sequences, roughly 10% of them seen only once. Specified time point: newly diagnosed GD, antithyroid drugs for less than 3 months. Extracted PBMC RNA gave rise to the TCR library. The same data also went into a second study, on T cells in Graves' hyperthyroidism and ophthalmopathy.

The material sequenced was peripheral blood mononuclear cells (PBMCs), taken at new diagnosis, from a patient treated with antithyroid drugs. Receptors were obtained from a woman younger than 35 with Graves disease.

This clonotype was recorded many times. The chain joins TRBV28 to TRBJ1-2; no clear D. Germline V gives CDR1 MDHEN, CDR2 SYDVKM. CDR3 size: 13 residues. With 5 bases removed from V and 7 bases from J, the gap between germline ends came to 14 bases. The CDR3, as DNA: TGTGCCAGCAGTCCCCCCTCGCGAACTGGCTACACCTTC. Residues: CASSPPSRTGYTF.

This clonotype has a count of ten or more. The V and J genes are TRBV7-2 and TRBJ1-1, with D hard to call. The CDR3 totals 15 residues. Germline lookup yields CDR1 SGHTA and CDR2 FQGNSA. V lost 4 bases to trimming and J lost 5 bases, with 17 bases between them. The CDR3: CASSSGEARRTEAFF. The DNA for the CDR3 is TGTGCCAGCAGCTCCGGGGAGGCGCGGAGAACTGAAGCTTTCTTT. The full variable domain, in which reference TRBV7-2 and TRBJ1-1 provide the parts outside the CDR3, is GAGVSQSPSNKVTEKGKDVELRCDPISGHTALYWYRQSLGQGLEFLIYFQGNSAPDKSGLPSDRFSAERTGGSVSTLTIQRTQQEDSAVYLCASSSGEARRTEAFFGQGTRLTVV.

This clonotype appeared many times. This CDR3 reads CASSLTPRDRENTGELFF. The CDR3 DNA reads TGTGCCAGCAGCTTAACTCCCCGGGACAGGGAAAACACCGGGGAGCTGTTTTTT. The gene calls are TRBV7-9 and TRBJ2-2; 9 bases align to TRBD1. Germline V gives CDR1 SEHNR, CDR2 FQNEAQ (reference sequence). This CDR3 contains 18 residues. J gave up 2 bases and V 2 bases, and 9 bases lay outside the gene matches.

This clonotype was recorded many times. Mismatch with germline at one junction end may stem from a read error. The chain recombines TRBV5-1 with TRBJ2-1; D ambiguous. Germline CDR1 SGHRS, CDR2 YFSETQ. The CDR3 spans 11 residues. The CDR3 is CASSLADEQFF. DNA for the CDR3: TGTGCCAGCAGTTTAGCCGATGAGCAGTTCTTC.

The sample holds a few counts of this clonotype. The J gene is TRBJ2-7, the V gene TRBV20-1, with TRBD2 as a possible D gene (6 bases). Germline CDR1 and CDR2: DFQATT and SNEGSKA (reference sequence). The CDR3 totals 15 residues. Between the trimmed V and J ends, which lost 0 bases and 7 bases, there was a span of 19 bases. CDR3 protein: CSARDSASDWGEQYF. The CDR3, as DNA: TGCAGTGCTAGAGATTCGGCTAGCGACTGGGGAGAGCAGTACTTC.

This chain uses TRBV6-1 with TRBJ2-7; D is possibly TRBD1 (6 bases). V was cut by 2 bases and J by 2 bases, with 19 bases left in between. Looked up from germline, CDR1 is MNHNS and CDR2 is SASEGT. The CDR3 is made up of 17 amino acids. The DNA of the CDR3 is TGTGCCAGCAGTGAAACCTATGACAGGTCGGGACCCTACGAGCAGTACTTC. Encoded protein: CASSETYDRSGPYEQYF.

This clonotype was counted many times. This chain connects TRBV7-2 to TRBJ1-4; perhaps TRBD1 as D (5 bases). The CDR3 consists of 19 residues. Germline V lookup: CDR1 SGHTA, CDR2 FQGNSA. With 5 bases removed from V and 4 bases from J, the gap between germline ends came to 26 bases. CDR3 protein: CASSHAARSPTESNEKLFF. The CDR3 DNA reads as TGTGCCAGCAGCCACGCAGCACGTTCGCCGACAGAGAGTAATGAAAAACTGTTTTTT. The full variable domain, with the rest looked up from reference TRBV7-2 and TRBJ1-4, is GAGVSQSPSNKVTEKGKDVELRCDPISGHTALYWYRQSLGQGLEFLIYFQGNSAPDKSGLPSDRFSAERTGGSVSTLTIQRTQQEDSAVYLCASSHAARSPTESNEKLFFGSGTQLSVL.

The table lists this clonotype with a few counts. This rearrangement joins TRBV7-2 to TRBJ2-1; D not resolved. The CDR3 length is 15 residues. V was pared by 5 bases and J by 5 bases, with 16 bases between. Germline V lookup: CDR1 SGHTA, CDR2 FQGNSA. In DNA, the CDR3 is TGTGCCAGCAGCCCACCGGCTACTTCCAACAATGAGCAGTTCTTC. It encodes CASSPPATSNNEQFF.

This clonotype was detected many times. The chain uses TRBV20-1 and TRBJ2-1, with D unresolved. V was cut by 3 bases and J by 3 bases, with 6 bases left in between. CDR1 is DFQATT, CDR2 SNEGSKA, per germline (reference sequence). The CDR3 consists of 12 residues. The CDR3 nucleotides read TGCAGTGCTAGGCTCTTCTACAATGAGCAGTTCTTC. Protein: CSARLFYNEQFF.

At least ten counts were recorded for this clonotype. This chain uses TRBV20-1 with TRBJ2-7; D perhaps matches TRBD2 (5 bases). The germline V gene has CDR1 DFQATT and CDR2 SNEGSKA (reference sequence). V gave up 1 base and J gave up 7 bases, with 14 bases separating them. The CDR3 runs 13 residues. The CDR3 DNA is TGCAGTGCTAGAGGCACTCAGACGGGGGAGCAGTACTTC. Translating gives CSARGTQTGEQYF.

V usage is TRBV6-1 and J usage is TRBJ2-7; D may match TRBD1 or TRBD2 (5 bases each). This CDR3 spans 14 amino acids. Germline V gene data show CDR1 as MNHNS and CDR2 as SASEGT. Deletions cut 7 bases from V and 5 bases from J, with 18 bases between. The CDR3 nucleotides are TGTGCCAGCACTGAGACGGGGACGTGGAACGAGCAGTACTTC. Translated: CASTETGTWNEQYF.

This clonotype appeared many times. V is TRBV27 and J is TRBJ2-2; D is unresolved. The CDR3 covers 12 residues. Germline V CDR1 and CDR2: MNHEY, SMNVEV (reference sequence). Trimming shortened V by 6 bases and J by 3 bases, and 5 bases separated the two germline ends. In DNA, the CDR3 is TGTGCCAGCAGCTTTGACACCGGGGAGCTGTTTTTT. Protein: CASSFDTGELFF.

The sample holds many counts of this clonotype. V is TRBV6-1 and J is TRBJ2-5; no clear D gene. Germline values: CDR1 MNHNS, CDR2 SASEGT. The germline V and J ends were trimmed by 5 bases and 2 bases, with 15 bases remaining between them. The CDR3 covers 15 residues. The CDR3 DNA is TGTGCCAGCAGTCAAGGCGCGGCTGATCAAGAGACCCAGTACTTC. This gives the protein CASSQGAADQETQYF.

This clonotype was counted once. A much larger clone is a single base away; this may be a read error. The gene calls are TRBV6-2 or TRBV6-3 and TRBJ1-1; 8 bases match TRBD1. Germline CDR1 and CDR2: MNHEY and SVGEGT. This CDR3 region has 15 residues. V lost 6 bases, J lost 3 bases, and 9 bases stayed unmatched. CDR3 coding DNA: TGTGCCAGCAGCAAACGGACAGGGAGGTACACTGAAGCTTTCTTT. This codes for CASSKRTGRYTEAFF.

The V and J genes are TRBV20-1 and TRBJ1-3; D may be TRBD1 (6 bases). The CDR3 is 14 amino acids. Germline assignment: CDR1 DFQATT and CDR2 SNEGSKA (reference sequence). The V end lost 2 bases, the J end lost 4 bases, and 12 bases lay between the germline ends. The CDR3 spells CSARRAGHGNTIYF. Here the CDR3 DNA reads TGCAGTGCTAGACGGGCGGGACACGGAAACACCATATATTTT.

This clonotype showed up many times. V and J are TRBV5-6 and TRBJ2-7; the D is unclear. The CDR3 covers 16 residues. The ends were cut back, 0 bases at V and 6 bases at J, with 19 bases in the middle. The germline V gene has CDR1 SGHDT and CDR2 YYEEEE. The chain's CDR3 is CASSLGAVPTSGEQYV. As DNA, the CDR3 is TGTGCCAGCAGCTTGGGGGCAGTCCCCACGTCGGGCGAGCAGTACGTC.

The chain couples TRBV12-3 or TRBV12-4 to TRBJ2-5; 11 bases are a match to TRBD2. The CDR3 sequence is 16 residues long. The J segment lost 6 bases and the V segment lost 3 bases, leaving 9 bases of the junction unmatched. The chain's CDR3 is CASSLSSGRAQQTQYF. In nucleotides, the CDR3 is TGTGCCAGCAGTTTGAGTAGCGGGAGGGCTCAGCAGACCCAGTACTTC.

The table lists this clonotype with many counts. V gene TRBV7-9 combines with J gene TRBJ1-1; perhaps TRBD1 as D (6 bases). V lost 2 bases, J lost 7 bases, and 11 bases lay in between. CDR1 and CDR2 (germline): SEHNR, FQNEAQ (reference sequence). The CDR3 runs 13 residues. The CDR3 DNA reads TGTGCCAGCAGCTTAAACAGGGAGGTTGAAGCTTTCTTT. Its translation: CASSLNREVEAFF.